The 20 T cell receptor beta chains presented below share a single source sample, sequenced in a study of T cells in Graves' hyperthyroidism and ophthalmopathy. RNA transcripts provided the source from which TCR beta CDR3 regions were amplified. HTBI primers drove first-round RT-PCR of the TCR CDR3. TCRdb reanalysed the multiplex PCR reads using MiXCR and keeps one entry per CDR3 protein. This sample has 96,000 or so distinct CDR3 sequences; roughly 49% occur once, and the top ten carry 25% to 30%. The sample consisted of blood. The receptors shown here come from a woman aged 40 to 55 with Graves' hyperthyroidism.

This rearrangement joins TRBV24-1 to TRBJ1-5; 7 bases map to TRBD1. CDR3 length equals 13 residues. V lost 7 bases, J lost 7 bases, and 6 bases stayed unmatched. Germline lookup yields CDR1 KGHDR and CDR2 SFDVKD. DNA for the CDR3: TGTGCCACCAGGGAGAGGGACAGCCAGCCCCAGCATTTT. This codes for CATRERDSQPQHF.

This clonotype appeared many times. The V and J genes are TRBV6-1 and TRBJ2-7, with D possibly being TRBD1 or TRBD2 (5 bases each). Germline CDR1 and CDR2: MNHNS and SASEGT. V lost 3 bases, J lost 7 bases, and 16 bases lay in between. The CDR3 sequence is 14 residues long. The CDR3 sequence: CASSDLRDQGEQYF. The CDR3 nucleotides read TGTGCCAGCAGTGACCTCCGGGACCAAGGGGAGCAGTACTTC.

This clonotype was counted between two and nine times. This may come from a read error, since a much larger clone is one base off. This rearrangement joins TRBV15 to TRBJ2-2; 11 bases fit TRBD2. This CDR3 comprises 19 residues. Germline CDR1 is LNHNV and CDR2 is YYDKDF (reference sequence). Here the CDR3 reads CATRRRLAGHRPHTGELLF. The CDR3 region has the DNA TGTGCCACCAGACGGAGACTAGCGGGACACCGCCCGCACACCGGGGAGCTGCTTTTT.

At least ten counts were recorded for this clonotype. The V call is TRBV7-6, the J call TRBJ2-7, with TRBD1 matching over 9 bases. The V segment lost 4 bases and the J segment 5 bases; nucleotides outside the gene matches: 12. CDR1 SGHVS and CDR2 FNYEAQ come from the germline V gene. This CDR3 region has 16 residues. CDR3 amino acids: CASSSPSRDRDHEQYF. CDR3 bases: TGTGCCAGCAGCTCCCCAAGCCGGGACAGGGACCACGAGCAGTACTTC.

The rearrangement uses TRBV24-1 and TRBJ1-3; D is ambiguous. CDR3 length equals 12 residues. The V end lost 3 bases, the J end lost 7 bases, and 6 bases lay between the germline ends. Per the germline V gene, CDR1 is KGHDR and CDR2 is SFDVKD. For the CDR3, the DNA is TGTGCCACCAGTGATAGTCCGAACACCATATATTTT. Protein: CATSDSPNTIYF.

Comment on this clonotype: The missing conserved phenylalanine or tryptophan at the end of this CDR3 makes a read error likely. V and J are TRBV19 and TRBJ2-6; D possibly corresponds to TRBD1 (6 bases). The CDR3 runs 16 residues. Trimming shortened V by 6 bases and J by 2 bases, and 14 bases separated the two germline ends. Per germline, CDR1 LNHDA and CDR2 SQIVND (reference sequence). CDR3 in DNA: TGTGCCAGTAGCAGACAGGCCTCCCCTGGGGCCAACGTCCTGACTTCC. This gives the protein CASSRQASPGANVLTS.

This clonotype has at least ten counts. This chain connects TRBV5-1 to TRBJ1-2; maybe TRBD1 (6 bases). This CDR3 contains 14 residues. Germline assignment: CDR1 SGHRS and CDR2 YFSETQ. Deletions cut 2 bases from V and 7 bases from J, with 15 bases between. In nucleotides, the CDR3 is TGCGCCAGCAGCTTTCAGGGGTGGGCTGGTGGCTACACCTTC. Translation gives CASSFQGWAGGYTF. Based on the CDR3 plus reference TRBV5-1 and TRBJ1-2, the full variable domain is KAGVTQTPRYLIKTRGQQVTLSCSPISGHRSVSWYQQTPGQGLQFLFEYFSETQRNKGNFPGRFSGRQFSNSRSEMNVSTLELGDSALYLCASSFQGWAGGYTFGSGTRLTVV.

Concerning this clonotype: It is likely a read error, because the conserved phenylalanine at the end of the CDR3 is missing. The genes are TRBV5-1 and TRBJ1-1; TRBD1 might be the D (5 bases). The ends were cut back, 0 bases at V and 1 base at J, with 7 bases in the middle. The CDR3 totals 14 residues. The germline CDR1 and CDR2 sequences are SGHRS and YFSETQ. CDR3 amino acids: CASSLGQKNTEAFL. The CDR3 DNA is TGCGCCAGCAGCTTGGGACAGAAGAACACTGAAGCTTTCCTT.

V and J are TRBV7-9 and TRBJ1-5, with a possible D match to TRBD1 (5 bases). V was pared by 8 bases and J by 2 bases, with 10 bases between. The CDR3 is made up of 13 amino acids. Per the germline V gene, CDR1 is SEHNR and CDR2 is FQNEAQ (reference sequence). CDR3 bases: TGTGCCAGCGCTCGGGGCGGCAATCAGCCCCAGCATTTT. Its translation is CASARGGNQPQHF.

The sample holds many counts of this clonotype. The chain combines TRBV5-8 with TRBJ2-5; possibly TRBD1 for D (6 bases). This CDR3 has 13 residues. V lost 4 bases to trimming and J lost 5 bases, with 12 bases between them. CDR1 is SGHTS and CDR2 is YDEGEE in the germline V gene. Here the CDR3 DNA reads TGTGCCAGCAGCCCGTCCAGGGGTGAGACCCAGTACTTC. Translated, it gives CASSPSRGETQYF.

A remark on this clonotype: A junction boundary mismatches the germline segment, possibly from a read error. The V call is TRBV4-1, the J call TRBJ2-7; maybe TRBD1 (6 bases). Looked up from germline, CDR1 is MGHRA and CDR2 is YSYEKL. The CDR3 has 15 amino acids. The CDR3 sequence: CASSQEELGAYGQYF. As DNA, the CDR3 is TGCGCCAGTAGCCAAGAAGAGTTGGGGGCCTACGGGCAGTACTTC.

J is TRBJ2-7 and V is TRBV7-2; 9 bases fit TRBD1. The CDR3 covers 16 residues. The V gene's germline CDR1 is SGHTA and CDR2 FQGNSA. V lost 6 bases, J lost 3 bases, and 12 bases stayed unmatched. CDR3 region: CASSLSRGQGNYEQYF. CDR3 DNA: TGTGCCAGCAGTTTATCTAGGGGACAGGGAAACTACGAGCAGTACTTC.

Notes on this clonotype: A much larger clone lies one base from this, so it may be a read error. The gene calls are TRBV7-2 and TRBJ1-2, with 8 bases that match TRBD1. CDR1 SGHTA and CDR2 FQGNSA come from the germline V gene. This CDR3 has 16 amino acids. CDR3 sequence (DNA): TGCGCCAGCAGCCAAGATCAGGACAGGGCTTACTGTGGCTACACCTTC. Amino acids: CASSQDQDRAYCGYTF.

This clonotype occurred many times. V is TRBV12-3 or TRBV12-4 and J is TRBJ2-2; perhaps TRBD2 as D (6 bases). The CDR3 extends over 16 amino acids. V lost 5 bases to trimming and J lost 1 base, with 14 bases between them. In DNA form, the CDR3 reads TGTGCCAGCAGTCAAAGGGACTTTTTGAACACCGGGGAGCTGTTTTTT. Translation gives CASSQRDFLNTGELFF.

This clonotype was counted ten times or more. V gene TRBV2 combines with J gene TRBJ1-4; 9 nucleotides match TRBD1. With V trimmed by 6 bases and J by 7 bases, 18 bases remained unmatched. The germline V gene encodes CDR1 SNHLY and CDR2 FYNNEI. The CDR3 contains 18 residues. This CDR3 reads CASSSGQGVWRNGEKLFF. Written as DNA, the CDR3 is TGTGCCAGCAGCTCGGGACAGGGAGTCTGGCGTAATGGTGAAAAACTGTTTTTT. The full variable domain, rest sourced from reference TRBV2 and TRBJ1-4, is EPEVTQTPSHQVTQMGQEVILRCVPISNHLYFYWYRQILGQKVEFLVSFYNNEISEKSEIFDDQFSVERPDGSNFTLKIRSTKLEDSAMYFCASSSGQGVWRNGEKLFFGSGTQLSVL.

On this clonotype itself: Mismatch with germline at one junction end may stem from a read error. J is TRBJ1-6 and V is TRBV7-9; the match to TRBD1 covers 7 bases. The CDR3 is made up of 14 amino acids. The germline gives CDR1 SEHNR, CDR2 FQNEAQ (reference sequence). CDR3 nucleotides: TGCGCCAGCAGCCTTCGACAGGGCGATTCACCCCTCTACTTT. Protein product: CASSLRQGDSPLYF.

The CDR3 sequence: CASRDPRGAHEQYF. The CDR3 nucleotides read TGTGCCTCAAGAGATCCCAGGGGGGCCCACGAGCAGTACTTC. V usage is TRBV2 and J usage is TRBJ2-7; D may be TRBD1 (7 bases). V lost 11 bases and J 5 bases, leaving 22 bases between the germline ends. The CDR3 covers 14 residues. Germline CDR1 and CDR2: SNHLY and FYNNEI.

The chain carries TRBV7-6 and TRBJ2-3, with D tentatively TRBD2 (5 bases). The CDR3 loop spans 13 amino acids. Germline CDR1 reads SGHVS; CDR2 reads FNYEAQ. V shed 6 bases and J shed 2 bases, with 9 bases lying between them. In DNA, the CDR3 is TGTGCCAGCAGTCGACTACACACAGATACGCAGTATTTT. It encodes CASSRLHTDTQYF.

By sample share, this clonotype is medium-sized (0.01 to 0.1%). This sequence joins TRBV7-9 and TRBJ2-5; D is unresolved. V lost 1 base to trimming and J lost 6 bases, with 12 bases between them. CDR1 and CDR2 from the germline V gene are SEHNR and FQNEAQ (reference sequence). CDR3 length equals 14 residues. CDR3 sequence: CASSLESSAKTQYF. The CDR3 nucleotides read TGTGCCAGCAGCTTAGAATCCTCCGCAAAGACCCAGTACTTC.

As for this clonotype: One end of the junction varies from germline; a read error may be responsible. This rearrangement joins TRBV7-2 to TRBJ2-7; 8 bases are a match to TRBD1. Germline V gives CDR1 SGHTA, CDR2 FQGNSA. The CDR3 is made up of 12 amino acids. CDR3 bases: TGTGCCAGCAGCCTAGGGGGACAGGAGCTGTACTTC. It is translated as CASSLGGQELYF.